What follows are 8 T cell receptor beta chains derived from one specimen sequenced in a study of response to subunit inactivated influenza vaccine. Each CDR3 protein is one row after TCRdb ran MiXCR on the RT-PCR reads. Of around 790,000 distinct CDR3 sequences in the sample, about 20% are singletons; the top ten hold about a tenth. Sample: PBMCs from blood, taken approximately 5 days after vaccination. These receptors all come from a man aged 50 or older who received an inactivated influenza vaccine.

V usage is TRBV2 and J usage is TRBJ2-7; perhaps TRBD1 as D (6 bases). Trimming stripped 8 bases from V and 0 bases from J, with 11 bases between. The CDR3 loop spans 13 amino acids. Germline values: CDR1 SNHLY, CDR2 FYNNEI. The CDR3 nucleotides read TGTGCCAGCGAAGGGACATCCTCCTACGAGCAGTACTTC. It is translated as CASEGTSSYEQYF. The variable domain in full, with the rest retrieved from reference TRBV2 and TRBJ2-7, is EPEVTQTPSHQVTQMGQEVILRCVPISNHLYFYWYRQILGQKVEFLVSFYNNEISEKSEIFDDQFSVERPDGSNFTLKIRSTKLEDSAMYFCASEGTSSYEQYFGPGTRLTVT.

This chain links TRBV10-3 with TRBJ1-2; possibly TRBD1 for D (5 bases). Germline-derived CDR1 and CDR2 are ENHRY and SYGVKD. The CDR3 length is 11 residues. V lost 7 bases and J 6 bases, leaving 9 bases between the germline ends. CDR3 sequence: CAIKTGDGYTF. The CDR3 nucleotides are TGTGCCATCAAAACAGGAGATGGCTACACCTTC.

CDR3 protein: CASSFRTTGETQYF. The CDR3 DNA reads as TGTGCCAGCAGTTTCCGGACTACCGGGGAGACCCAGTACTTC. The chain joins TRBV12-3 or TRBV12-4 to TRBJ2-5, with D tentatively TRBD2 (6 bases). Trimming removed 3 bases at V and 5 bases at J, with 13 bases between. The CDR3 has 14 residues.

This clonotype was counted only a few times. The rearrangement joins TRBV27 to TRBJ2-1, with 11 bases that match TRBD2. After removal of 5 bases from V and 7 bases from J, the junction contained 13 bases not matched to a gene. CDR1 and CDR2 (germline): MNHEY, SMNVEV (reference sequence). CDR3 length: 17 residues. The CDR3 DNA sequence: TGTGCCAGCAGTCCGATAGGGACTAGCGGTGGAGGGAATGAGCAGTTCTTC. It codes for CASSPIGTSGGGNEQFF.

The V call is TRBV5-4, the J call TRBJ2-2, with D maybe TRBD2 (7 bases). The CDR3 length is 15 residues. V was clipped by 4 bases and J by 1 base, with 11 bases between them. Germline CDR1 SGHNT, CDR2 YYREEE (reference sequence). CDR3: CASSEGGGNTGELFF. The CDR3 nucleotides read TGTGCCAGCAGCGAAGGGGGGGGGAACACCGGGGAGCTGTTTTTT.

Here the CDR3 DNA reads TGCAGCGTAGGGAGACGAGCGGGGGGGCTCACCGGGGAGCTGTTTTTT. Translation: CSVGRRAGGLTGELFF. The gene calls are TRBV29-1 and TRBJ2-2; 10 bases line up with TRBD2. CDR3 size: 16 residues. Germline trimming cut 6 bases from V and 4 bases from J; bases unmatched to any gene: 11. Germline V gene lookup returns CDR1 SQVTM and CDR2 ANQGSEA.

This clonotype occurred a few times. J is TRBJ2-1 and V is TRBV20-1, with TRBD2 matching over 9 bases. Trimming removed 5 bases from V and 6 bases from J; junction bases left unmatched: 5. Germline V CDR1 and CDR2: DFQATT, SNEGSKA (reference sequence). The CDR3 spans 13 residues. The CDR3 DNA reads as TGCAGTGCTGTGGGACTAGCAAGCAATGAGCAGTTCTTC. Translated: CSAVGLASNEQFF.

Turning to this clonotype: One end of the junction is discordant with germline, which a read error may explain. The gene calls are TRBV7-2 and TRBJ2-4; 10 bases fit TRBD1. The CDR3 is made up of 16 amino acids. The germline V gene encodes CDR1 SGHTA and CDR2 FQGNSA. The CDR3 DNA reads TGTGCCAGCAGATTAGGGACAGGGGCCGCCCGAAACATTCAGTACTTC. Encoded protein: CASRLGTGAARNIQYF.